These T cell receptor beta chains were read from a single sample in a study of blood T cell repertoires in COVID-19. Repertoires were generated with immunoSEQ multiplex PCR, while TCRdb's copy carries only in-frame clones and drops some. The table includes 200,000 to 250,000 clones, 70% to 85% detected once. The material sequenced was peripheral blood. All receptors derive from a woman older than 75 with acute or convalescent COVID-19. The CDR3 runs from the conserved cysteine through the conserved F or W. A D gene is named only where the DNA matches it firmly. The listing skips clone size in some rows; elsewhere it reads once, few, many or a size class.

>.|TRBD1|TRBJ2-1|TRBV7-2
CASSRGQGSYNEQFF
TGTGCCAGCAGCAGGGGACAGGGCTCCTACAATGAGCAGTTCTTC
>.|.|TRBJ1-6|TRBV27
CASSLYGSPLHF
TGTGCCAGCAGTTTATATGGCTCACCCCTCCACTTT
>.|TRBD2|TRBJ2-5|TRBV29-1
CSVEGAAGGPRETQYF
TGCAGCGTTGAGGGTGCAGCGGGGGGGCCTAGGGAGACCCAGTACTTC
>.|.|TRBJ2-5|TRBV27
CASSLRGGSLETQYF
TGTGCCAGCAGTTTACGAGGCGGAAGTCTTGAGACCCAGTACTTC
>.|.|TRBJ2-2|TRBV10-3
CAIRPGLDNTGELFF
TGTGCCATCAGACCGGGACTCGATAACACCGGGGAGCTGTTTTTT
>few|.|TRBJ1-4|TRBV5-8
CASSLTGRNEKLFF
TGTGCCAGCAGCTTGACAGGGCGGAATGAAAAACTGTTTTTT
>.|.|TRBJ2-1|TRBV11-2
CASSLVVYNEQFF
TGTGCCAGCAGCTTAGTAGTTTACAATGAGCAGTTCTTC
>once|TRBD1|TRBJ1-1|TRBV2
CASSEGGTGGTEAFF
TGTGCCAGCAGTGAAGGAGGGACAGGGGGGACTGAAGCTTTCTTT
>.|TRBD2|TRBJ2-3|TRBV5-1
CASSLGGLAGTDTQYF
TGCGCCAGCAGCTTGGGAGGGCTAGCGGGAACAGATACGCAGTATTTT
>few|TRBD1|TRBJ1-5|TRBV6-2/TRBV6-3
CASSYLKRDRDQPQHF
TGTGCCAGCAGTTACTTGAAACGGGACAGGGACCAGCCCCAGCATTTT
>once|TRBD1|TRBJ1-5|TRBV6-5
CASSRQGAGNQPQHF
TGTGCCAGCAGTCGACAGGGGGCTGGCAATCAGCCCCAGCATTTT
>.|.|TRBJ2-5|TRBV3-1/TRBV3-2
CASSRGHPWTQYF
TGTGCCAGCAGCCGCGGCCATCCGTGGACCCAGTACTTC
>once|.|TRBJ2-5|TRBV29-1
CSGAEGFISWTQYF
TGCAGCGGGGCTGAGGGTTTTATTTCTTGGACCCAGTACTTC
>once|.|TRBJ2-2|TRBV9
CASSPLSGTGELFF
TGTGCCAGCAGCCCCTTAAGCGGCACCGGGGAGCTGTTTTTT
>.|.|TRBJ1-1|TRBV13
CASSERGYTEAFF
TGTGCCAGCAGCGAACGGGGATACACTGAAGCTTTCTTT
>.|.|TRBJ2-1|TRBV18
CASSPPAAYSNEQFF
TGTGCCAGCTCACCACCGGCCGCATACAGTAATGAGCAGTTCTTC
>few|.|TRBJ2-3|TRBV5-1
CASSLSPGQGSTDTQYF
TGCGCCAGCAGCTTGTCCCCGGGACAAGGTAGTACAGATACGCAGTATTTT
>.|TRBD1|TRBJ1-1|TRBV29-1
CSGDRGLNTEAFF
TGCAGCGGAGACAGGGGGCTGAACACTGAAGCTTTCTTT
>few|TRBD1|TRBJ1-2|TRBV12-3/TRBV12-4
CASRRWTGDGYTF
TGTGCCAGCAGACGCTGGACAGGAGATGGCTACACCTTC
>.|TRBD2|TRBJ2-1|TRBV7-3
CASSLSGTSGYNEQFF
TGTGCCAGCAGCTTATCCGGGACTAGCGGTTACAATGAGCAGTTCTTC
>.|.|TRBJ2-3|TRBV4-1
CASSQISADTQYF
TGCGCCAGCAGCCAAATTAGCGCGGATACGCAGTATTTT
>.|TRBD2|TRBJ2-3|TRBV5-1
CASSLGRGGDTQYF
TGCGCCAGCAGCCTGGGGAGGGGCGGGGATACGCAGTATTTT
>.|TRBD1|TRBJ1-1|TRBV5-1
CASSLLAPGQGFFAFF
TGCGCCAGCAGCTTGCTCGCACCGGGACAGGGCTTTTTCGCTTTCTTT
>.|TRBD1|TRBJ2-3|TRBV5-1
CASSYSPGQGSTDTQYF
TGCGCCAGCAGCTATTCTCCGGGACAGGGGAGTACAGATACGCAGTATTTT
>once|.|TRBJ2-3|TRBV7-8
CASSLGGVTDTQYF
TGTGCCAGCAGCTTAGGCGGGGTCACAGATACGCAGTATTTT
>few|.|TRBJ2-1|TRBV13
CASSAGLNEQFF
TGTGCCAGCAGCGCCGGGTTAAATGAGCAGTTCTTC
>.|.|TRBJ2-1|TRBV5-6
CASSLFSGNYNEQFF
TGTGCCAGCAGCTTGTTTAGCGGAAACTACAATGAGCAGTTCTTC
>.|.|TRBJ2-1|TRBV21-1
CASSDWDNEQFF
TGTGCCAGCAGCGACTGGGACAATGAGCAGTTCTTC
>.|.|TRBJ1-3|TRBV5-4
CASSSGQNPGNTIYF
TGTGCCAGCAGCTCTGGACAGAATCCTGGAAACACCATATATTTT
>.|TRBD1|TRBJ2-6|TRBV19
CASSADRGRTGANVLTF
TGTGCCAGTAGTGCCGACAGGGGGCGGACTGGGGCCAACGTCCTGACTTTC
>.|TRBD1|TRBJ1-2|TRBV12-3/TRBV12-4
CASSPQGAVGYTF
TGTGCCAGCAGCCCACAGGGGGCGGTGGGCTACACCTTC
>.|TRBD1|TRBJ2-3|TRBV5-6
CASSLAGTGGDTQYF
TGTGCCAGCAGCTTGGCCGGGACAGGGGGAGATACGCAGTATTTT
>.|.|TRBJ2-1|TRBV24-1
CATSDPGRGEQFF
TGTGCCACCAGTGATCCCGGGCGCGGGGAGCAGTTCTTC